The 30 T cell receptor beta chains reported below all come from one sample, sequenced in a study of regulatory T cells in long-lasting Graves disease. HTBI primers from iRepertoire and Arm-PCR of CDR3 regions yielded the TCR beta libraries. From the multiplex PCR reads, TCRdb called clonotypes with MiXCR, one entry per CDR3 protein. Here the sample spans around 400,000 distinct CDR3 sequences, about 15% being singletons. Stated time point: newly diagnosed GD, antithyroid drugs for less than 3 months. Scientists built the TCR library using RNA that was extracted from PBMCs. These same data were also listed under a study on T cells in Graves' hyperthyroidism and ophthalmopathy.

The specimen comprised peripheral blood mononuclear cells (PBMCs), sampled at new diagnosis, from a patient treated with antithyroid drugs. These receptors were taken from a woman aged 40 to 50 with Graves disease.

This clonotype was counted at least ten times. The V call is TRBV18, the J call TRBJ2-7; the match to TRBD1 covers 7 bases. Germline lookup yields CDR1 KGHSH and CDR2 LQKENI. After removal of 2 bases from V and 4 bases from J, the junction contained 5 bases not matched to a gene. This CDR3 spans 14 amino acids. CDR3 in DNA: TGTGCCAGCTCACCAGACAGGGTCGATTACGAGCAGTACTTC. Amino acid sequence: CASSPDRVDYEQYF.

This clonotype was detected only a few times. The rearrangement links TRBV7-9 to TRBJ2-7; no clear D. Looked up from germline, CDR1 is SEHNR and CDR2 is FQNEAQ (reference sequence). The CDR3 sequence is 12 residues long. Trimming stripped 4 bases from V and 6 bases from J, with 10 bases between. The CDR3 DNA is TGTGCCAGCAGCTCCGGCGTGGTCGAGCAGTACTTC. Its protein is CASSSGVVEQYF.

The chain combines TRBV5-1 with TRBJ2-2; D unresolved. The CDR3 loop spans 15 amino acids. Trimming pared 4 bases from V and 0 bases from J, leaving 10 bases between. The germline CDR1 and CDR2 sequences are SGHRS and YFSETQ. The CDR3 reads CASSPDGSNTGELFF. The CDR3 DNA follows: TGCGCCAGCAGCCCGGACGGATCGAACACCGGGGAGCTGTTTTTT.

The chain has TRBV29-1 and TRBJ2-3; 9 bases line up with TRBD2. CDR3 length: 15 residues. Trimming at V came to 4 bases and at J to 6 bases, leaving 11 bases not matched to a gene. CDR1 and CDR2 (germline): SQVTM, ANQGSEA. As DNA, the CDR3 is TGCAGCGTTGTCGGCCTAGCGGGACAACGGGATACGCAGTATTTT. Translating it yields CSVVGLAGQRDTQYF.

CDR3 sequence reads: CASSLVPPGATNEKLFF. CDR3 nucleotide sequence: TGTGCCAGCAGCTTAGTCCCGCCCGGGGCCACTAATGAAAAACTGTTTTTT. The chain recombines TRBV7-8 with TRBJ1-4; a weak D match, TRBD1 (5 bases). In germline, CDR1 is SGHVS, CDR2 FQNEAQ. The CDR3 runs 17 residues. Trimming pared 1 base from V and 2 bases from J, leaving 14 bases between. Together with reference TRBV7-8 and TRBJ1-4, the CDR3 gives the full variable domain: GAGVSQSPRYKVAKRGQDVALRCDPISGHVSLFWYQQALGQGPEFLTYFQNEAQLDKSGLPSDRFFAERPEGSVSTLKIQRTQQEDSAVYLCASSLVPPGATNEKLFFGSGTQLSVL.

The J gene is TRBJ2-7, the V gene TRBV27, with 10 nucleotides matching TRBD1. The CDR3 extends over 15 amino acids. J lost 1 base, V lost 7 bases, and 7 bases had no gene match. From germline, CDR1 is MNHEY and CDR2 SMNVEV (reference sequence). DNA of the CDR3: TGTGCCAGCATGTTAGACAGGGGGCAGTCCTACGAGCAGTACTTC. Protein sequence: CASMLDRGQSYEQYF.

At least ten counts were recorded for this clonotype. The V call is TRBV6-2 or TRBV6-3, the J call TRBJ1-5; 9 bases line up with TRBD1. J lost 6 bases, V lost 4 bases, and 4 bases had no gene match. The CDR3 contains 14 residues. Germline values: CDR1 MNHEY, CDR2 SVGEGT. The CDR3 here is CASSWDRVGQPQHF. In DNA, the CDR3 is TGTGCCAGCAGTTGGGACAGGGTTGGTCAGCCCCAGCATTTT.

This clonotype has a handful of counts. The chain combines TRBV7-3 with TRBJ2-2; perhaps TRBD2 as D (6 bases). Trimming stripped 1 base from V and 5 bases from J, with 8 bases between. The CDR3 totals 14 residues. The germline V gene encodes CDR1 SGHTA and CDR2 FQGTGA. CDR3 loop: CASSLMEGTGELFF. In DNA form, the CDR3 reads TGTGCCAGCAGCTTAATGGAGGGGACCGGGGAGCTGTTTTTT.

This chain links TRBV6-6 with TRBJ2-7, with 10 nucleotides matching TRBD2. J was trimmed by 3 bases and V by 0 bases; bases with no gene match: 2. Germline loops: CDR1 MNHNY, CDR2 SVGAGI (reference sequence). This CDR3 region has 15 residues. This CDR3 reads CASSYSSSGGYEQYF. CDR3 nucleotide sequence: TGTGCCAGCAGTTACTCGTCTAGCGGGGGCTACGAGCAGTACTTC.

The CDR3 nucleotides read TGTGCCAGCAGTTCGACAGCGGTCGGCTACGAGCAGTACTTC. This encodes CASSSTAVGYEQYF. The genes are TRBV27 and TRBJ2-7; the D call may be TRBD1 or TRBD2 (5 bases each). This CDR3 contains 14 residues. V shed 4 bases and J shed 3 bases, with 13 bases lying between them. In germline, CDR1 is MNHEY, CDR2 SMNVEV (reference sequence).

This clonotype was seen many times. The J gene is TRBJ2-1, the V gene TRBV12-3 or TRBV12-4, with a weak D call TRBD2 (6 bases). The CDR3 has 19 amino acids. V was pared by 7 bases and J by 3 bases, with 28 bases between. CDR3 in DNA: TGTGCCAGCACCCTAAAGGAGTTTACACGGGAGTCCAACTACAATGAGCAGTTCTTC. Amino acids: CASTLKEFTRESNYNEQFF.

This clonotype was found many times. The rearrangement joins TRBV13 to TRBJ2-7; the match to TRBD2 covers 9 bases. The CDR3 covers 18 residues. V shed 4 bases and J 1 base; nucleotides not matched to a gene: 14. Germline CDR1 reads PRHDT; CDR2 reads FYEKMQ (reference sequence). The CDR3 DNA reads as TGTGCCAGCAGCTCTTGGGGGGGAGATAGCGGGAGTTCCTACGAGCAGTACTTC. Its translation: CASSSWGGDSGSSYEQYF.

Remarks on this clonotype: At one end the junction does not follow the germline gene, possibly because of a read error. Written as DNA, the CDR3 is TGTGCCAGCAGCGTAGGTGGGAGCTCAGCACATGAGCAGTTCTTC. This gives the protein CASSVGGSSAHEQFF. The chain carries TRBV13 and TRBJ2-1; D is possibly TRBD2 (5 bases). The germline gives CDR1 PRHDT, CDR2 FYEKMQ (reference sequence). The CDR3 runs to 15 residues.

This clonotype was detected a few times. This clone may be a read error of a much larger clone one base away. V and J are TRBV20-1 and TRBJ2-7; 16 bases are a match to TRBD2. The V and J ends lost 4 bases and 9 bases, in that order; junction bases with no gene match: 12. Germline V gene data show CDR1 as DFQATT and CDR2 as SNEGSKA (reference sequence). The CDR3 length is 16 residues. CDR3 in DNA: TGCAGTGCTACGGGACTAGCGGGAGGGCCTCTCCACGGGCAGTACTTC. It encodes CSATGLAGGPLHGQYF.

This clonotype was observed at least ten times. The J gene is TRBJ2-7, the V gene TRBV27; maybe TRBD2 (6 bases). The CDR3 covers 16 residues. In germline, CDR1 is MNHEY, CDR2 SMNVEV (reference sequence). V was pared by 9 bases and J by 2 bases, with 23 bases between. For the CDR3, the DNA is TGTGCCAGTATGCGGGGAATACGGGAGCCCCCCTACGAGCAGTACTTC. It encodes CASMRGIREPPYEQYF.

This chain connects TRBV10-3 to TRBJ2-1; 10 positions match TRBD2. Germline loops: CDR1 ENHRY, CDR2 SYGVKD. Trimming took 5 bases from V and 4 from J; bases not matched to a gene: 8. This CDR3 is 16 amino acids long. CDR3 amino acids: CAISLSSGSTYNEQFF. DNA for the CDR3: TGTGCCATCAGTTTATCTAGCGGGAGTACTTACAATGAGCAGTTCTTC.

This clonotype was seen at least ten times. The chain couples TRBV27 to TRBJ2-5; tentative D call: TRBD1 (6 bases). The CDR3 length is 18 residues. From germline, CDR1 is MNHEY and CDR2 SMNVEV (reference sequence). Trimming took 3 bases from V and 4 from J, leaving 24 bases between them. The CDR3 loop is CASSFPPLVGASAETQYF. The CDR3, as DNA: TGTGCCAGCAGTTTCCCCCCTTTGGTGGGGGCGAGTGCAGAGACCCAGTACTTC.

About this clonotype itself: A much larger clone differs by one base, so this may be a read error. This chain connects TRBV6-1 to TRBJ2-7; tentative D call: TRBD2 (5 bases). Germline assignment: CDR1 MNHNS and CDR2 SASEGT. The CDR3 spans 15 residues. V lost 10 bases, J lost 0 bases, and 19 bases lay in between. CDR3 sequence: CAILAPTSVSYEQYF. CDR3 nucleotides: TGTGCCATCTTGGCCCCCACTAGTGTCTCCTACGAGCAGTACTTC.

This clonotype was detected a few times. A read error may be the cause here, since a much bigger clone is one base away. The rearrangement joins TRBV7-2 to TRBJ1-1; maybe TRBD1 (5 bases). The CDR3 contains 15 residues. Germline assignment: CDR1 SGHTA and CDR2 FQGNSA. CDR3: CASSPTGTMNTETFF. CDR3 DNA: TGTGCCAGCAGTCCCACCGGGACTATGAACACTGAAACTTTCTTT.

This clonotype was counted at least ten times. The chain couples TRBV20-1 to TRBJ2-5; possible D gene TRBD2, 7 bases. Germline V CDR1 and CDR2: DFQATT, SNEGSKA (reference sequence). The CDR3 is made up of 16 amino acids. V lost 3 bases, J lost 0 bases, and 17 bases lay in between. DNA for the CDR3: TGCAGTGCTAGGTCCCCCCGGGGGGCCCACCAAGAGACCCAGTACTTC. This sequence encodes CSARSPRGAHQETQYF.

The CDR3 protein is CSVEAAYNEQFF. The DNA of the CDR3 is TGCAGCGTTGAGGCAGCTTACAATGAGCAGTTCTTC. The V call is TRBV29-1, the J call TRBJ2-1; no definite D call. Trimming took 3 bases from V and 4 from J, leaving 7 bases between them. Germline assignment: CDR1 SQVTM and CDR2 ANQGSEA. The CDR3 length is 12 residues.

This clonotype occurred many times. CDR3 DNA: TGCAGCGCTGCGGGGATTGGACAGGGGCAAGTCACAGATACGCAGTATTTT. Translated: CSAAGIGQGQVTDTQYF. V is TRBV29-1 and J is TRBJ2-3, with 9 bases lining up with TRBD1. With V trimmed by 7 bases and J by 2 bases, 16 bases remained unmatched. The CDR3 has 17 amino acids. Germline assignment: CDR1 SQVTM and CDR2 ANQGSEA.

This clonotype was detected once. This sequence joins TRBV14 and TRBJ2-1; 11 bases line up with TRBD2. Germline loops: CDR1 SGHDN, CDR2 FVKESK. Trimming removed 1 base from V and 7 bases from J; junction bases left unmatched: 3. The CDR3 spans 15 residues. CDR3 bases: TGTGCCAGCAGCCAAGGGACTAGCGGGTTGAATGAGCAGTTCTTC. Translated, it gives CASSQGTSGLNEQFF.

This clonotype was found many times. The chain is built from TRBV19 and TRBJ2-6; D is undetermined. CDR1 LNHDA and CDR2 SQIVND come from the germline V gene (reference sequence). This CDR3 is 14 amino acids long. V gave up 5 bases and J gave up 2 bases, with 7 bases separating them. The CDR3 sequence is CASSGGPGANVLTF. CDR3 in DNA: TGTGCCAGTAGTGGCGGACCTGGGGCCAACGTCCTGACTTTC. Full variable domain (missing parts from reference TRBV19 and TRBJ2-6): DGGITQSPKYLFRKEGQNVTLSCEQNLNHDAMYWYRQDPGQGLRLIYYSQIVNDFQKGDIAEGYSVSREKKESFPLTVTSAQKNPTAFYLCASSGGPGANVLTFGAGSRLTVL.

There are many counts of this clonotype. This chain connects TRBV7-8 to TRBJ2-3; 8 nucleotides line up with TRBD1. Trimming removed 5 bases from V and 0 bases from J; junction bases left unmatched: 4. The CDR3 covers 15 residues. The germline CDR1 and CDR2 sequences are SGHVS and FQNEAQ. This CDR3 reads CASSTQGASTDTQYF. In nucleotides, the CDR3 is TGTGCCAGCAGCACCCAGGGGGCGAGCACAGATACGCAGTATTTT.

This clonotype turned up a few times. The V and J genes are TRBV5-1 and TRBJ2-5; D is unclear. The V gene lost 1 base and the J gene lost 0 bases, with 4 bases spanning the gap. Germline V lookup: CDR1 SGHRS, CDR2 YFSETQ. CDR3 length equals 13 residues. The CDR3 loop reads CASSLSNQETQYF. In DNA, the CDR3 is TGCGCCAGCAGCTTGTCGAACCAAGAGACCCAGTACTTC.

The CDR3 region is CASSFGPSAPYEQYF. As DNA, the CDR3 is TGCGCCAGCAGCTTCGGGCCTAGCGCTCCCTACGAGCAGTACTTC. The J gene is TRBJ2-7, the V gene TRBV5-1; D is perhaps TRBD2 (6 bases). Germline V gene lookup returns CDR1 SGHRS and CDR2 YFSETQ. The CDR3 sequence is 15 residues long. Trimming removed 2 bases at V and 2 bases at J, with 14 bases between.

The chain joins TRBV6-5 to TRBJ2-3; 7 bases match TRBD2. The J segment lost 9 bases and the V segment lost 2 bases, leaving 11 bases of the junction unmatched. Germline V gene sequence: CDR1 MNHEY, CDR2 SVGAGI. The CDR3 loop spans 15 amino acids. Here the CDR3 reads CASSYPGAPGRTQYF. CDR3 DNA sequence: TGTGCCAGCAGTTACCCCGGGGCGCCCGGGAGGACGCAGTATTTT.

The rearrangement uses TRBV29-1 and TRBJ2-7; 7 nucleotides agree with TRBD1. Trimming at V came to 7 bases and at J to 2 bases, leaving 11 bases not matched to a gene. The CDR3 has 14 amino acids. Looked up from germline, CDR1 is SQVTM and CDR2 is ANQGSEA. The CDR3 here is CSEHRGRNAYEQYF. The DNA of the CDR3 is TGCAGCGAACACAGGGGCCGGAACGCCTACGAGCAGTACTTC.

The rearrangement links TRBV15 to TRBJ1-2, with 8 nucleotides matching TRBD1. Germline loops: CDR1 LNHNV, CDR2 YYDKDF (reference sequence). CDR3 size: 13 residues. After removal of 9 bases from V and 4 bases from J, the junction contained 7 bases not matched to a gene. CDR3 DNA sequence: TGTGCCACATCCTCTACAGGGGGCTATGGCTACACCTTC. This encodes CATSSTGGYGYTF.